This TCR beta chain was captured by sequencing in a study of blood T cells in healthy people across ages. Study background: In model experiments, template switching was able to capture about one barcoded beta molecule for every two T cells that were present.

The CDR3 has 12 residues. The V and J ends lost 5 bases and 1 base respectively, with 8 bases between them. CDR1 is DFQATT, CDR2 SNEGSKA, per germline (reference sequence). Whenever a sample was processed, at least 6 million PBMCs were isolated. Primed by a sample-barcoded 5' primer and a J-beta primer mix, a second PCR proceeded for 7 to 11 cycles. In TCRdb, the 5' RACE reads were re-called with MiXCR into one record per CDR3 protein. The profile shows about 800,000 distinct CDR3 sequences, roughly 25% of them singletons. The sample was also linked to a second study, of T cells of mothers and their children.

The material sequenced was blood. The clonotype comes from a boy younger than 18 in good health. The chain couples TRBV20-1 to TRBJ1-1; weak D call: TRBD1 (6 bases). CDR3 residues: CSAEGGNTEAFF. DNA for the CDR3: TGCAGTGCTGAAGGGGGGAACACTGAAGCTTTCTTT.